This T cell receptor beta chain came from a study of OX40 agonist ivuxolimab in advanced cancers. At the level of the whole study: Ivuxolimab was a fully human IgG2 agonistic monoclonal antibody targeting the costimulatory receptor OX40 (CD134). Intravenous ivuxolimab was administered to patients every 2 weeks at six dose levels: 0.01, 0.1, 0.3, 1.5, 3 and 10 mg/kg. Of the approximately 54 dose-escalation patients, hepatocellular carcinoma was present in about 20, melanoma in around 15, renal cell carcinoma in 9 and head and neck cancer in 9. A male proportion of around 81% and a mean age of 60 years, ranging from roughly 23 to 80, were recorded for the dose-escalation cohort. Patients were allowed to have had prior anti-PD-1, anti-PD-L1 or anti-CTLA-4 therapy, and 40% to 45% of the dose-escalation patients had previously received checkpoint inhibitors. Partial responses occurred in three dose-escalation patients, of whom one had hepatocellular carcinoma and two had cutaneous melanoma. Peripheral TCRbeta sequencing aimed to test whether ivuxolimab altered TCR sequence diversity and caused clonal T-cell expansion. The monotherapy dose-escalation portion (N of about 47 patients) of the phase I ivuxolimab trial is reported in the paper.

This clone was counted only a few times. Its specific antigen is unknown. Base-call qualities are not available, and no considerably larger clone is one nucleotide away. Genomic DNA was isolated from the sorted cells so that the TCRbeta CDR3 region could be sequenced. The immunoSEQ Assay was used for sequencing of TCRbeta CDR3 regions. Sourced from immuneACCESS, this table was stored by TCRdb with only in-frame sequences that have V and J called. A share of the clones is absent; for the studies checked, an unresolved V gene accounts for under half, and the remainder has no known explanation. The table for this sample lists approximately 56,000 clones; about 81% of them were counted only once. The biggest ten clones account for about 0.73% of the sample. Overall results and qualifications from the work: After ivuxolimab, expanded clones were on average more numerous among CD8+ T cells than among CD4+ T cells. The antigen specificity of the peripheral T cells that underwent clonal expansion was not determined. Clonal expansion of both CD4+ and CD8+ blood T cells was observed from baseline to week 6 at doses 0.1 to 3.0 mg/kg. Low levels of normalized T-cell clonal expansion were also seen in some nonresponding patients. In the 0.1-3.0 mg/kg groups, partial responders had among the lowest normalized peripheral clonal expansion, particularly in CD8+ T cells.

The trial excluded patients who had a history of autoimmune disease or were on systemic immunosuppression. In every dose cohort, peripheral blood was drawn for TCR sequencing at baseline, cycle 4 day 1, and cycle 7 day 1. Samples were obtained from an open-label, multicenter, first-in-human phase I dose-escalation trial of ivuxolimab. Adults with locally advanced or metastatic head and neck squamous cell, hepatocellular, melanoma or renal cell carcinoma were enrolled in the trial. Before TCR sequencing, CD4+ and CD8+ T cells were separately sorted from peripheral blood. CDR1 and CDR2 (SGDLS, YYNGEE) derive from the germline V gene. Unmatched junction bases come to 5, with V trimmed by 2 bases and J by 5 bases. Spanning cysteine to phenylalanine, the CDR3 consists of 14 amino acids. Just CDR3 DNA is preserved here, 42 bases in frame from base 1.

Sequenced material: CD4+ or CD8+ T cells sorted from blood, taken in a trial of the OX40 agonist ivuxolimab. The receptor chain draws on TRBV9 and TRBJ2-5; TRBD1 aligns with 8 central bases. This receptor was taken from an adult with an advanced solid tumor such as melanoma, head and neck, liver or kidney cancer. The CDR3: CASSVGQGRETQYF. The sequenced DNA is TGTGCCAGCAGCGTCGGACAGGGAAGGGAGACCCAGTACTTC.